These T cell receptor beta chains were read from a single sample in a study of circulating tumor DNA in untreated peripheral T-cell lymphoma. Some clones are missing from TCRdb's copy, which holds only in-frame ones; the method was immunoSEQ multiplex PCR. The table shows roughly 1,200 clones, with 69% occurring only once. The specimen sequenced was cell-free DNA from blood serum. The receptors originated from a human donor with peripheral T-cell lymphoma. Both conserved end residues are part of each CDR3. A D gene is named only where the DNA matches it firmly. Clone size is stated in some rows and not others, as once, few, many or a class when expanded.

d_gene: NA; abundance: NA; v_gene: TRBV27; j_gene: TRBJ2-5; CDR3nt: TGTGCCAGCAGTCTAGGGTTTATGGACGGGAGCCCCCAGTACTTC; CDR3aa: CASSLGFMDGSPQYF
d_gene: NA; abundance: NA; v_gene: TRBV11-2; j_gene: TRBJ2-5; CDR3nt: TGTGCCAGCAGCCCAATCACGACAGGAAGGCAAGAGACCCAGTACTTC; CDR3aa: CASSPITTGRQETQYF
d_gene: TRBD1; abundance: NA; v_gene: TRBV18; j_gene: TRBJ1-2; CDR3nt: TGTGCCAGCGCGGGACAGGGGGAGACCTCCTATGGCTACACCTTC; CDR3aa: CASAGQGETSYGYTF
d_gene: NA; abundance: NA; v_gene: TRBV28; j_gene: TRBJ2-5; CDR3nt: TGTGCCAGCAGTTTGACGGCGACGGAGACCCAGTACTTC; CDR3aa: CASSLTATETQYF
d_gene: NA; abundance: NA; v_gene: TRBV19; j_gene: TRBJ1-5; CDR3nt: TGTGCCAGTAGTCCGGAAGGCAATCAGCCCCAGCATTTT; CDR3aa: CASSPEGNQPQHF
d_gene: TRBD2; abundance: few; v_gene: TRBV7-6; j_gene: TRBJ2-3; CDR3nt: TGTGCCAGCAGCTTGACTAGCGGGACAACAGATACGCAGTATTTT; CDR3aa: CASSLTSGTTDTQYF
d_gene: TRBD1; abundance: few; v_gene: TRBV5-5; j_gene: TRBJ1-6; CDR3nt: TGTGCCAGCAGCGGACAGGGAAGCTCCTATAATTCACCCCTCCACTTT; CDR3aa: CASSGQGSSYNSPLHF
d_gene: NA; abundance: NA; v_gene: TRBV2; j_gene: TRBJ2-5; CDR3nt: TGTGCCAGCAGTGGATACAGGGATTTGGCCCAAGAGACCCAGTACTTC; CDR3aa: CASSGYRDLAQETQYF
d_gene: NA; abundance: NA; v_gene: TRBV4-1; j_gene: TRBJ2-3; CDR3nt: TGCGCCAGCAGCCAGGCGATACGACAGGTCGTCCCAGATACGCAGTATTTT; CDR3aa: CASSQAIRQVVPDTQYF
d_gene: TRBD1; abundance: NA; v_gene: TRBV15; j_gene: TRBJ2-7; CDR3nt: TGTGCCACCAGCAGTCCGGGACAGGGCGTGGGGGAGCAGTACTTC; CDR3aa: CATSSPGQGVGEQYF